Below are 30 T cell receptor beta chains sequenced from a single sample in a study of blood T cells in healthy people across ages. It was with a sample-barcoded 5' primer and a J-beta primer mix that a second PCR of roughly 7 to 12 cycles was run. MiXCR, run by TCRdb on the 5' RACE reads, gives a single entry per CDR3 protein. The sample includes 1.2 million to 1.5 million distinct CDR3 sequences, about 43% of them seen just once. Specimen: blood. These receptors were obtained from a woman younger than 35 in good health.

This clonotype showed up just once. The V gene is TRBV20-1, the J gene TRBJ2-1, with D unclear. The CDR3 spans 13 residues. Germline V gives CDR1 DFQATT, CDR2 SNEGSKA (reference sequence). Trimming took off 6 bases at V and 6 bases at J, with 15 bases between the two ends. The CDR3 bases are TGCAGTGCCCCCACCCTTCGAGCCAATGAGCAGTTCTTC. Amino acid sequence: CSAPTLRANEQFF.

The chain carries TRBV7-2 and TRBJ1-2; D not certain. CDR1 is SGHTA and CDR2 is FQGNSA in the germline V gene. V lost 4 bases to trimming and J lost 8 bases, with 11 bases between them. The CDR3 totals 12 residues. The CDR3 here is CASSSATGGYTF. CDR3 DNA: TGTGCCAGCAGCTCCGCTACCGGGGGCTACACCTTC.

There are a few counts of this clonotype. The CDR3 DNA reads TGTGCCAGCAGCCGAAAGGGAGGGACACAGAACACTGAAGCTTTCTTT. Protein sequence: CASSRKGGTQNTEAFF. V gene TRBV7-9 combines with J gene TRBJ1-1; D perhaps matches TRBD1 (6 bases). Germline assignment: CDR1 SEHNR and CDR2 FQNEAQ (reference sequence). The germline V and J ends were trimmed by 5 bases and 1 base, with 17 bases remaining between them. The CDR3 length is 16 residues.

The genes are TRBV6-1 and TRBJ2-4, with 10 nucleotides matching TRBD1. Germline V lookup: CDR1 MNHNS, CDR2 SASEGT. Trimming removed 4 bases from V and 13 bases from J; junction bases left unmatched: 13. This CDR3 has 15 amino acids. Written as DNA, the CDR3 is TGTGCCAGCAGTGCCCCGACAGGGGGCTACAATGAGCAGTACTTC. This encodes CASSAPTGGYNEQYF.

V and J are TRBV7-3 and TRBJ2-3, with 8 bases fitting TRBD2. Unmatched junction bases numbered 16, after V lost 0 bases and J lost 2 bases. The CDR3 totals 20 residues. Germline values: CDR1 SGHTA, CDR2 FQGTGA. CDR3 in DNA: TGTGCCAGCAGCTTAACAGGGCGCAGAGCTAGCGGGTCTCCCACAGATACGCAGTATTTT. Translating it yields CASSLTGRRASGSPTDTQYF.

This chain connects TRBV27 to TRBJ2-3; weak D call: TRBD2 (7 bases). The ends were cut back, 0 bases at V and 4 bases at J, with 23 bases in the middle. Germline V CDR1 and CDR2: MNHEY, SMNVEV (reference sequence). The CDR3 is 19 amino acids. CDR3 coding DNA: TGTGCCAGCAGTTTATCCGCGAGTTTAGGGGGGGGCTATGCAGATACGCAGTATTTT. Its translation: CASSLSASLGGGYADTQYF.

There are a few counts of this clonotype. J is TRBJ2-4 and V is TRBV4-1; 7 positions match TRBD2. Germline V lookup: CDR1 MGHRA, CDR2 YSYEKL. V was pared by 0 bases and J by 9 bases, with 8 bases of the junction left unmatched. There are 15 residues in the CDR3. CDR3 amino acids: CASSQDMASGGIQYF. DNA for the CDR3: TGCGCCAGCAGCCAAGATATGGCTAGCGGCGGCATTCAGTACTTC.

This clonotype was seen a few times. The chain employs TRBV7-9 and TRBJ2-7, with D perhaps TRBD1 or TRBD2 (5 bases each). V was clipped by 6 bases and J by 5 bases, with 23 bases between them. Germline V gene data show CDR1 as SEHNR and CDR2 as FQNEAQ (reference sequence). The CDR3 is 16 amino acids. CDR3 in DNA: TGTGCCAGCAGTCCTAGAGGGACCTCCATCTCACACGAGCAGTACTTC. Protein product: CASSPRGTSISHEQYF.

This clonotype was picked up a small number of times. V usage is TRBV30 and J usage is TRBJ1-2, with D perhaps matching TRBD1 (5 bases). The CDR3 consists of 15 residues. The V and J ends lost 3 bases and 0 bases respectively, with 14 bases between them. The germline gives CDR1 GTSNPN, CDR2 SVGIG (reference sequence). Here the CDR3 DNA reads TGTGCCTGGAGGCGGGGCCCGGACGCTAACTATGGCTACACCTTC. Its protein product is CAWRRGPDANYGYTF. The full variable domain, with the rest looked up from reference TRBV30 and TRBJ1-2, is SQTIHQWPATLVQPVGSPLSLECTVEGTSNPNLYWYRQAAGRGLQLLFYSVGIGQISSEVPQNLSASRPQDRQFILSSKKLLLSDSGFYLCAWRRGPDANYGYTFGSGTRLTVV.

This chain joins TRBV24-1 and TRBJ2-2, with TRBD1 matching 8 bases. This CDR3 is 15 amino acids long. From germline, CDR1 is KGHDR and CDR2 SFDVKD. After removal of 3 bases from V and 3 bases from J, the junction contained 2 bases not matched to a gene. The CDR3 DNA reads as TGTGCCACCAGTGATAGGGACAGGCACACCGGGGAGCTGTTTTTT. The encoded protein is CATSDRDRHTGELFF.

V gene TRBV9 combines with J gene TRBJ2-5; D perhaps matches TRBD2 (6 bases). Trimming left V 2 bases short and J 4 bases short, with 12 bases between. Germline assignment: CDR1 SGDLS and CDR2 YYNGEE. The CDR3 is 14 residues long. The CDR3 DNA reads as TGTGCCAGCAGCGTTTCGGGGGTTTTAGAGACCCAGTACTTC. Its protein is CASSVSGVLETQYF.

The genes are TRBV20-1 and TRBJ1-1, with D possibly TRBD1 on 5 matching bases. CDR3 length: 13 amino acids. Trimming left V 6 bases short and J 4 bases short, with 15 bases between. In germline, CDR1 is DFQATT, CDR2 SNEGSKA (reference sequence). The CDR3 here is CSAAGGTSTEAFF. CDR3 sequence (DNA): TGCAGTGCCGCGGGGGGGACGAGCACTGAAGCTTTCTTT.

This clonotype came up a few times. The CDR3 spells CASSRNGGTEAFF. In nucleotides, the CDR3 is TGTGCCAGCAGCCGGAACGGAGGCACTGAAGCTTTCTTT. V is TRBV3-1 and J is TRBJ1-1; no reliable D call. This CDR3 is 13 amino acids long. Germline lookup yields CDR1 LGHDT and CDR2 YNNKEL (reference sequence). Trimming pared 4 bases from V and 4 bases from J, leaving 10 bases between.

The chain links TRBV7-2 to TRBJ2-5; D gene unclear. This CDR3 spans 15 amino acids. CDR1 SGHTA and CDR2 FQGNSA come from the germline V gene. V dropped 1 base and J dropped 1 base, with 10 bases sitting between them. The CDR3 here is CASSLVPGRQETQYF. The CDR3 DNA follows: TGTGCCAGCAGCTTAGTGCCGGGTCGCCAAGAGACCCAGTACTTC.

CDR3 sequence reads: CASRDRGEETQYF. The CDR3 DNA reads as TGTGCCAGCAGGGACAGGGGTGAAGAGACCCAGTACTTC. The rearrangement joins TRBV27 to TRBJ2-5, with 9 bases identical to TRBD1. Germline trimming cut 6 bases from V and 3 bases from J; bases unmatched to any gene: 2. The CDR3 extends over 13 amino acids. CDR1 and CDR2 (germline): MNHEY, SMNVEV (reference sequence).

The chain joins TRBV6-5 to TRBJ1-1; D unresolved. The CDR3 runs 14 residues. Per the germline V gene, CDR1 is MNHEY and CDR2 is SVGAGI. The V gene lost 1 base and the J gene lost 3 bases, with 9 bases spanning the gap. CDR3 protein: CASSYFELDTEAFF. CDR3 DNA sequence: TGTGCCAGCAGTTACTTTGAGCTAGACACTGAAGCTTTCTTT.

The chain links TRBV9 to TRBJ1-1; D is unresolved. This CDR3 has 16 amino acids. Between the trimmed V and J ends, which lost 4 bases and 3 bases, there was a span of 19 bases. Germline V gene sequence: CDR1 SGDLS, CDR2 YYNGEE. CDR3 residues: CASSSVGKTLDTEAFF. Written as DNA, the CDR3 is TGTGCCAGCAGCTCCGTCGGGAAGACCCTGGACACTGAAGCTTTCTTT. Combining the CDR3 with reference TRBV9 and TRBJ1-1 gives the whole variable domain DSGVTQTPKHLITATGQRVTLRCSPRSGDLSVYWYQQSLDQGLQFLIQYYNGEERAKGNILERFSAQQFPDLHSELNLSSLELGDSALYFCASSSVGKTLDTEAFFGQGTRLTVV.

The chain has TRBV15 and TRBJ1-2; D is undetermined. Per germline, CDR1 LNHNV and CDR2 YYDKDF (reference sequence). Trimming left V 8 bases short and J 2 bases short, with 9 bases between. This CDR3 has 12 amino acids. The CDR3: CATSGVNYGYTF. The CDR3, as DNA: TGTGCCACCTCAGGCGTAAACTATGGCTACACCTTC. The whole variable domain, filled in from reference TRBV15 and TRBJ1-2, reads DAMVIQNPRYQVTQFGKPVTLSCSQTLNHNVMYWYQQKSSQAPKLLFHYYDKDFNNEADTPDNFQSRRPNTSFCFLDIRSPGLGDTAMYLCATSGVNYGYTFGSGTRLTVV.

This rearrangement joins TRBV3-1 to TRBJ2-3; D call uncertain. The germline gives CDR1 LGHDT, CDR2 YNNKEL (reference sequence). This CDR3 is 15 amino acids long. V was shortened by 1 base and J by 6 bases, with 14 bases between the two germline ends. The CDR3 sequence is CASSQAFAATDTQYF. In DNA, the CDR3 is TGTGCCAGCAGCCAAGCATTTGCGGCGACGGATACGCAGTATTTT.

This clonotype was detected ten times or more. The V and J genes are TRBV5-5 and TRBJ1-2, with 7 bases identical to TRBD1. The germline V gene has CDR1 SGHKS and CDR2 YYEKEE (reference sequence). The trim removed 0 bases at V and 2 bases at J, leaving 4 bases unmatched. There are 15 residues in the CDR3. In DNA form, the CDR3 reads TGTGCCAGCAGCTTGGGCGGGACAGACAACTATGGCTACACCTTC. This encodes CASSLGGTDNYGYTF.

CDR3 in amino acids: CASSQEGIPRGEQFF. CDR3 sequence (DNA): TGCGCCAGCAGCCAAGAAGGGATCCCGAGGGGTGAGCAGTTCTTC. This chain links TRBV4-1 with TRBJ2-1, with D perhaps TRBD1 or TRBD2 (5 bases each). V was pared by 0 bases and J by 9 bases, with 15 bases between. CDR1 is MGHRA, CDR2 YSYEKL, per germline. CDR3 length equals 15 residues.

This clonotype was detected only a few times. This chain uses TRBV9 with TRBJ1-2; TRBD1 matches at 7 bases. After removal of 6 bases from V and 3 bases from J, the junction contained 8 bases not matched to a gene. CDR1 and CDR2 from the germline V gene are SGDLS and YYNGEE. This CDR3 comprises 14 residues. The CDR3 loop is CASTIAQGDYGYTF. The CDR3 coding sequence is TGTGCCAGCACTATTGCTCAGGGGGACTATGGCTACACCTTC.

The chain has TRBV3-1 and TRBJ2-7, with 10 bases that match TRBD1. The CDR3 length is 15 residues. Unmatched junction bases numbered 7, after V lost 4 bases and J lost 4 bases. Germline CDR1 and CDR2: LGHDT and YNNKEL (reference sequence). DNA for the CDR3: TGTGCCAGCAGCCGAGCCCCGGGACAGGGGTACGAGCAGTACTTC. This translates into CASSRAPGQGYEQYF.

In this sample, this clonotype turned up a few times. The rearrangement joins TRBV13 to TRBJ2-1; D gene ambiguous. The germline V gene encodes CDR1 PRHDT and CDR2 FYEKMQ (reference sequence). V shed 1 base and J shed 9 bases, with 7 bases lying between them. The CDR3 is 12 residues long. CDR3: CASSLVFGEQFF. As DNA, the CDR3 is TGTGCCAGCAGCTTAGTTTTCGGTGAGCAGTTCTTC.

This clonotype was seen only a few times. In nucleotides, the CDR3 is TGTGCCAGCAGCTTCCTCGGACAGGGTCCTACTAGCACAGATACGCAGTATTTT. Translating it yields CASSFLGQGPTSTDTQYF. J is TRBJ2-3 and V is TRBV11-2; 8 positions agree with TRBD1. The CDR3 is 18 amino acids. The germline V gene has CDR1 SGHAT and CDR2 FQNNGV. V gave up 3 bases and J gave up 0 bases; unmatched junction bases: 11.

This clonotype was picked up a small number of times. The rearrangement uses TRBV20-1 and TRBJ2-1; 8 nucleotides match TRBD2. V lost 7 bases and J lost 4; bases outside the gene matches: 9. The germline V gene has CDR1 DFQATT and CDR2 SNEGSKA (reference sequence). The CDR3 covers 14 residues. The CDR3 nucleotides read TGCAGTGGAAGAACGGGAGGGGAATACAATGAGCAGTTCTTC. Translation: CSGRTGGEYNEQFF.

This clonotype was picked up one time. The junction and the germline gene differ at one end; a read error may be behind it. The chain couples TRBV7-7 to TRBJ2-4; 8 bases map to TRBD1. The J call could be wrong; TRBJ2-7 is a better fit for the DNA end. Germline V lookup: CDR1 SSHAT, CDR2 FNYEAQ (reference sequence). CDR3 size: 14 residues. CDR3 sequence: CASSTGQGDYEQYF. Written as DNA, the CDR3 is TGTGCTAGCAGCACCGGACAGGGAGACTACGAGCAGTACTTC.

This chain uses TRBV20-1 with TRBJ2-5; the match to TRBD1 covers 10 bases. The germline gives CDR1 DFQATT, CDR2 SNEGSKA (reference sequence). CDR3 size: 13 residues. The junction had 12 bases not matched to a gene; V was cut back by 6 bases and J by 11 bases. CDR3 protein: CSALTGGRGEQYF. The CDR3 bases are TGCAGTGCCTTGACAGGGGGCAGGGGGGAGCAGTACTTC.

J is TRBJ2-7 and V is TRBV6-1; TRBD2 aligns across 12 bases. V lost 5 bases to trimming and J lost 4 bases; unmatched junction nucleotides: 6. Germline CDR1 reads MNHNS; CDR2 reads SASEGT. This CDR3 has 15 amino acids. CDR3 residues: CASSLTSGRIYEQYF. DNA for the CDR3: TGTGCCAGCAGTCTGACTAGCGGGAGAATTTACGAGCAGTACTTC.

The rearrangement joins TRBV10-3 to TRBJ2-7, with 9 bases lining up with TRBD2. CDR3 length equals 13 residues. Trimming cost V 5 bases and J 3 bases; bases outside gene matches: 2. Per the germline V gene, CDR1 is ENHRY and CDR2 is SYGVKD. Here the CDR3 reads CAISPTSGYEQYF. DNA for the CDR3: TGTGCCATCAGTCCGACTAGCGGCTACGAGCAGTACTTC.